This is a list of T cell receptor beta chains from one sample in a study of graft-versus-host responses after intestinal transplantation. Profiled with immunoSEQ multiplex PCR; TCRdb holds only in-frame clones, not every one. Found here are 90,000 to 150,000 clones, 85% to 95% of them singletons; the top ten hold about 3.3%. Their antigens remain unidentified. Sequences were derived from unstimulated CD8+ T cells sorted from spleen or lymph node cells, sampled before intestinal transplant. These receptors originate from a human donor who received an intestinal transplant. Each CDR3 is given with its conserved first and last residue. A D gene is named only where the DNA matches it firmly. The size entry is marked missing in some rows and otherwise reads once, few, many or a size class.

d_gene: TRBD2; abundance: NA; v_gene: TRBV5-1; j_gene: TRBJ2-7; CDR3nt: TGCGCCAGCACCTTGGGGTACCCGGGACTAGGGGAATACGAGCAGTACTTC; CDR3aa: CASTLGYPGLGEYEQYF
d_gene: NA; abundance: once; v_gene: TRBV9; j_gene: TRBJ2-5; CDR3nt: TGTGCCAGCAGCGGTCCCTCAGATGAGAAGACCCAGTACTTC; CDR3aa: CASSGPSDEKTQYF
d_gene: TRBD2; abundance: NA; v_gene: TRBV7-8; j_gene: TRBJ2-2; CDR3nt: TGTGCCAGCAGCGAGCGGGAGGGCACCGGGGAGCTGTTTTTT; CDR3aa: CASSEREGTGELFF
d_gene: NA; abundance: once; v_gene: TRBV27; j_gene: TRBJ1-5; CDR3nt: TGTGCCAGCAGTTCCGGGGGAAGCAATCAGCCCCAGCATTTT; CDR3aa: CASSSGGSNQPQHF
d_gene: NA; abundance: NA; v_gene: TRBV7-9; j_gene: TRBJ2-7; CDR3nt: TGTGCCGTTGCCTCTGTCGGGGCCGTTGCCTACGAGCAGTACTTC; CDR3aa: CAVASVGAVAYEQYF
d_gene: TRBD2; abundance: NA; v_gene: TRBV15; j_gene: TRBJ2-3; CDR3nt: TGTGCCACCAGCCAGGGGACTAGCGGGAGCACAGATACGCAGTATTTT; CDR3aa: CATSQGTSGSTDTQYF
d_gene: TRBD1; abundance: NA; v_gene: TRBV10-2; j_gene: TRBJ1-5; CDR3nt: TGCGCCAGCAGTGATTTTACAGACAGGGCGCAGCCCCAGCATTTT; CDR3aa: CASSDFTDRAQPQHF
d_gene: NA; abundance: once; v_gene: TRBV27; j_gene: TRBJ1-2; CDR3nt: TGTGCCAGCAGTTTAAGTTCGGGGAACTATGGCTACACCTTC; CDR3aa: CASSLSSGNYGYTF
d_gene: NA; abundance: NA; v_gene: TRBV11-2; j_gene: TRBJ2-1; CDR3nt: TGTGCCAGCAGCTTGATTTTTGCGTCCTACAATGAGCAGTTCTTC; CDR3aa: CASSLIFASYNEQFF
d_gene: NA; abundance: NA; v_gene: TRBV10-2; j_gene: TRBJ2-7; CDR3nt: TGCGCCAGCACTACCGGGGTCGAGCAGTACTTC; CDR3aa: CASTTGVEQYF
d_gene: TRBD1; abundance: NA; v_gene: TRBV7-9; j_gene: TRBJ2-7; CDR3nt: TGTGCCAGCAGCTTAGCTTGGGACAGGGGGGGAGAGCAGTACTTC; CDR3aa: CASSLAWDRGGEQYF
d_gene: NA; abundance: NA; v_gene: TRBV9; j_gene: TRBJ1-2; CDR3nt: TGTGCCAGCAGCGTAGCCGGTGGAGCCAGGGACCTTCGTGGTGGCTACACCTTC; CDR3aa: CASSVAGGARDLRGGYTF
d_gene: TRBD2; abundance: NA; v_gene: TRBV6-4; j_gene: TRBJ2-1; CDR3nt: TGTGCCAGCAGTAGCGGGAGGAGCTCCTACAATGAGCAGTTCTTC; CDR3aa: CASSSGRSSYNEQFF
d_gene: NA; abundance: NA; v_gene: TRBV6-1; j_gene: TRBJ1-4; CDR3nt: TGTGCCAGCAGTGAAATCCTGACAGGTCATAGTGAAAAACTGTTTTTT; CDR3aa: CASSEILTGHSEKLFF
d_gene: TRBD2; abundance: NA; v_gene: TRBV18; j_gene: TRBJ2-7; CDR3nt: TGTGCCACCTCCCGCAGCGGGGTTAACTACGAGCAGTACTTC; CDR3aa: CATSRSGVNYEQYF
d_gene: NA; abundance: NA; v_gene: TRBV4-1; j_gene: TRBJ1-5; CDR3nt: TGCGCCAGCAGCCGCGACTGGGAAAGCAATCAGCCCCAGCATTTT; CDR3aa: CASSRDWESNQPQHF
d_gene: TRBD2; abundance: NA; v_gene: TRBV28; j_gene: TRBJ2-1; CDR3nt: TGTGCCAGCAGTCCTAGCGGGAGTGGTGAGCAGTTCTTC; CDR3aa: CASSPSGSGEQFF
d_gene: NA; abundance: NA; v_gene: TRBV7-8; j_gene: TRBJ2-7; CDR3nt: TGTGCCAGCAGCGCCGGTTGGAATTCCTACGAGCAGTACTTC; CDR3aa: CASSAGWNSYEQYF
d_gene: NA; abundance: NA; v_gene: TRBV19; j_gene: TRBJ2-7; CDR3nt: TGTGCCAGTAGTCCGGGGATCTTGGACGAGCAGTACTTC; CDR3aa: CASSPGILDEQYF
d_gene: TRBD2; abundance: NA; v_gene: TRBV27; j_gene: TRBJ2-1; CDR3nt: TGTGCCAGCAGTTTTGGCGGGAGCTCCTACAATGAGCAGTTCTTC; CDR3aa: CASSFGGSSYNEQFF
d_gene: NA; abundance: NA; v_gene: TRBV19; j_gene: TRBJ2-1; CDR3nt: TGTGCCAGTAGTATAGCGGGCTTGTCCGATGAGCAGTTCTTC; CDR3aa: CASSIAGLSDEQFF
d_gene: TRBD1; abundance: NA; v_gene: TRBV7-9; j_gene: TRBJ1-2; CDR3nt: TGTGCCAGCATCACCGAACGAGGACAGGCCTACTATGGCTACACCTTC; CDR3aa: CASITERGQAYYGYTF
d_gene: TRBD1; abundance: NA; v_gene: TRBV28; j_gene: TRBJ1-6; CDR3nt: TGTGCCAGCACCTATCAAGGACAGGGGGAGTCACCCCTCCACTTT; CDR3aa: CASTYQGQGESPLHF
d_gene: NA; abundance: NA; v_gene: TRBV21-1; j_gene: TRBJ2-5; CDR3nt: TGTGCCAGCAGCAAACGGGGAAGGGGCGAGGAGACCCAGTACTTC; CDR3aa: CASSKRGRGEETQYF
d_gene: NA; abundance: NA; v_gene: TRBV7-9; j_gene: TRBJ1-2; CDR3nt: TGTGCCAGCAGCTTAGCTATGGACGTAGGGGGGTATAGAGGCTACACCTTC; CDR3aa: CASSLAMDVGGYRGYTF
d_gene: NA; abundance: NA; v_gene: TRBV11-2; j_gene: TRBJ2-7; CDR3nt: TGTGCCAGCAGCTTTGTGGTAAAGCGTGGAGGGATCGTCTTCGAGCAGTACTTC; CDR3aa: CASSFVVKRGGIVFEQYF
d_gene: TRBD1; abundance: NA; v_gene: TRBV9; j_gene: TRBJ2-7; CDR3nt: TGTGCCAGCAGCGCTGAGGGTGGGACAGACACCTACGAGCAGTACTTC; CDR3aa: CASSAEGGTDTYEQYF
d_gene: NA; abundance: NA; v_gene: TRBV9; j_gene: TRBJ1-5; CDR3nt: TGTGCCAGCAGCCAAGATGGGGGGGGCAATCAGCCCCAGCATTTT; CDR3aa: CASSQDGGGNQPQHF
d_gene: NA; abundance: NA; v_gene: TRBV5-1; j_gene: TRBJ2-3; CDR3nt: TGCGCCAGTTGTTTCTCGGGGGCAGATACGCAGTATTTT; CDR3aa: CASCFSGADTQYF
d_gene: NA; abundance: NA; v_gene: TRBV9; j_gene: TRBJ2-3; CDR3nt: TGTGCCAGCAGCGTTGGTCGGACAGATACGCAGTATTTT; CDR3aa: CASSVGRTDTQYF
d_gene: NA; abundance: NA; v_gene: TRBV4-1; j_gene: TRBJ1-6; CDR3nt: TGCGCCAGCAGCCAAGATAGTGCTCCCGGAAAGGGGGGATCACCCCTCCACTTT; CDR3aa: CASSQDSAPGKGGSPLHF
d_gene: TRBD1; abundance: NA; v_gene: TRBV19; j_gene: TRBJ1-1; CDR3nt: TGTGCCAGCGAGAAGGGGGCGAGGAACACTGAAGCTTTCTTT; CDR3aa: CASEKGARNTEAFF
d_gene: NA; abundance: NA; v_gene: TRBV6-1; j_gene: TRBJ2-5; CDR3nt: TGTGCCAGCAGTGAGCGATTAGAAGAGACCCAGTACTTC; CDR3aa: CASSERLEETQYF
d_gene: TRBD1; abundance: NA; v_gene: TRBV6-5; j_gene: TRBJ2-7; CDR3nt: TGTGCCAGCAGTTACACCGACAGGGGTTACTACGAGCAGTACTTC; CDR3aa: CASSYTDRGYYEQYF
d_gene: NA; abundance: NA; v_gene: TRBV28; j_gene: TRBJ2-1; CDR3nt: TGTGCCAGCAGTTTATCTTGGGCTGGGAATGAGCAGTTCTTC; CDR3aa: CASSLSWAGNEQFF
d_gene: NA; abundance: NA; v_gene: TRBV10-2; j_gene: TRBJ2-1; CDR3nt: TGCGCCAGCGGAGGAGGCAGTGAGCAGTTCTTC; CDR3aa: CASGGGSEQFF
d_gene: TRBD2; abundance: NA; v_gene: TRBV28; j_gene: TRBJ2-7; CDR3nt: TGTGCCAGCAGGGGGTATACGAGCGGGAGGGCCTACGAGCAGTACTTC; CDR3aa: CASRGYTSGRAYEQYF
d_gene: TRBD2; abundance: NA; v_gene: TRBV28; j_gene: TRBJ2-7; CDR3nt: TGTGCCAGCAGACCAGAGCGGGATATCCCCAAAGAGAATTTTTACGAGCAGTACTTC; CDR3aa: CASRPERDIPKENFYEQYF
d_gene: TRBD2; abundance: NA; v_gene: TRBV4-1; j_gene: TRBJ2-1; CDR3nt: TGCGCCAGCAGCCTTACTAGCGGGAGTTCTCAGGAGCAGTTCTTC; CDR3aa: CASSLTSGSSQEQFF
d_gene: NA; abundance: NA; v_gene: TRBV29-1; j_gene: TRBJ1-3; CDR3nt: TGCAGCGTTGGGGACCTAGTACCAGGAATCTTTGGAAACACCATATATTTT; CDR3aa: CSVGDLVPGIFGNTIYF
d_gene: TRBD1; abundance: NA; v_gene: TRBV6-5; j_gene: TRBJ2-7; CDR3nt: TGTGCCAGCAGCCTGGACAGGGGATCCTACGAGCAGTACTTC; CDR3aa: CASSLDRGSYEQYF
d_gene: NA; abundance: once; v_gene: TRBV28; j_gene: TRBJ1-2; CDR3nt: TGTGCCAGCAGTTTAGGGCAGGGGTCTGGCTACACCTTC; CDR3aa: CASSLGQGSGYTF
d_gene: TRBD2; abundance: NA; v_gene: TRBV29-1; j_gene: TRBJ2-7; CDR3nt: TGCAGCGTTGGGAAGCGGGAGACGGACGAGCAGTACTTC; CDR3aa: CSVGKRETDEQYF
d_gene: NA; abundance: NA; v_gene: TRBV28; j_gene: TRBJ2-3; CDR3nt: TGTGCCAGCCTGGCGGTGCCTCACACAGATACGCAGTATTTT; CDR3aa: CASLAVPHTDTQYF
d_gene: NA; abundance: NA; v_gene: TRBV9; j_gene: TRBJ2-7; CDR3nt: TGTGCCAGCAGCGTAGATCACGAGCAGTACTTC; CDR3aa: CASSVDHEQYF
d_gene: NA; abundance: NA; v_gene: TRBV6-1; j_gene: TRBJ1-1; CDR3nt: TGTGCCAGCAGTGAAGCCCCCGGTCGGAACACTGAAGCTTTCTTT; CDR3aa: CASSEAPGRNTEAFF
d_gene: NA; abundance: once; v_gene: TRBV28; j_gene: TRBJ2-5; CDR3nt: TGTGCCAGCAGTCTCCCCGTTTTGCAAGGGGAAGAAGAGACCCAGTACTTC; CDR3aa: CASSLPVLQGEEETQYF
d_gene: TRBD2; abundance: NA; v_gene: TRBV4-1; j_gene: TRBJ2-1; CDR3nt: TGCGCCAGCAGCCTAGATCAAAGGGAGGGCAATGAGCAGTTCTTC; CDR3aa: CASSLDQREGNEQFF
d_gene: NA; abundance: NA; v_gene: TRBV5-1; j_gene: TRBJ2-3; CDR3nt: TGCGCCAGCAGCTTTTCGACAGATACGCAGTATTTT; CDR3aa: CASSFSTDTQYF
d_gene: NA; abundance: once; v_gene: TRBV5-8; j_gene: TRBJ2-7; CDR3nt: TGTGCCAGCAGCAGGGGACGGGGCAGGGCCGTCGAGCAGTACTTC; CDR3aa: CASSRGRGRAVEQYF
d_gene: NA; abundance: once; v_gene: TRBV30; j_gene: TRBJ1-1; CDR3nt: TGTGCCTGGAGTACCGGACATTACACTGAAGCTTTCTTT; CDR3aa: CAWSTGHYTEAFF
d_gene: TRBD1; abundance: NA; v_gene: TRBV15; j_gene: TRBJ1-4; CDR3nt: TGTGCCACCAGCAGAGCCAGGGGGGATGAAAAACTGTTTTTT; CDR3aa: CATSRARGDEKLFF
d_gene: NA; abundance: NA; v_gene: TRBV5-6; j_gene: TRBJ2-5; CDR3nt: TGTGCCAGCAGCTTGACGCTCCACCACTTCCAAGAGACCCAGTACTTC; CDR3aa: CASSLTLHHFQETQYF
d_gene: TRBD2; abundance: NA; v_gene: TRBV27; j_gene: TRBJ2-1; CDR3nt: TGTGCCAGCAGTTTATCGGAGGCAGCGGGAGAGATTGAGCAGTTCTTC; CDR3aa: CASSLSEAAGEIEQFF
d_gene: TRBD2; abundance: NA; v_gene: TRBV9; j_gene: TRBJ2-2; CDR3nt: TGTGCCAGCCAGGAGCGGGACGGGGGGGAGCTGTTTTTT; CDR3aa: CASQERDGGELFF